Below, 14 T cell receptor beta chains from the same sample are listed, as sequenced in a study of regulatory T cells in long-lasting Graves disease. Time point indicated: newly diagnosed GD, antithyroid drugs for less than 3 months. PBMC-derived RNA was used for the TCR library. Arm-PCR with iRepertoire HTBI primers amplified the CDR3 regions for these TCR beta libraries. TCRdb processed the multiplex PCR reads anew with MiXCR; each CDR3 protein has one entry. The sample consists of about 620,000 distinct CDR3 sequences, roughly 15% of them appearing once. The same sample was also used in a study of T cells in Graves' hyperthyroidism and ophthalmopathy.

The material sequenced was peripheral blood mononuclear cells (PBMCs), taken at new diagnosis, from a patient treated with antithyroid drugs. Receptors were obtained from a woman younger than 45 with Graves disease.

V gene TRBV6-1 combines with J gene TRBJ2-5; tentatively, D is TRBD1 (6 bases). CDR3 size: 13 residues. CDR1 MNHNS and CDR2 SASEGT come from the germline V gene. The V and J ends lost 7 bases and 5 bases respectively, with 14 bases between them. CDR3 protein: CASNQNRVETQYF. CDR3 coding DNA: TGTGCCAGCAATCAAAACAGGGTGGAGACCCAGTACTTC.

CDR3: CASSQTLIAGLKETQYF. The CDR3 DNA reads TGTGCCAGCAGCCAAACTCTCATAGCGGGCCTTAAAGAGACCCAGTACTTC. The V call is TRBV7-9, the J call TRBJ2-5; TRBD2 matches at 7 bases. Unmatched junction bases numbered 15, after V lost 5 bases and J lost 3 bases. Germline assignment: CDR1 SEHNR and CDR2 FQNEAQ (reference sequence). The CDR3 runs to 17 residues.

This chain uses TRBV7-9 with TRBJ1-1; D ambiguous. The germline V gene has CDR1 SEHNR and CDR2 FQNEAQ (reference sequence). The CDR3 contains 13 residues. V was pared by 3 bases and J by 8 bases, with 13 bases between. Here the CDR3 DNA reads TGTGCCAGCAGCTTGGATATAGTTGACGAAGCTTTCTTT. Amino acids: CASSLDIVDEAFF.

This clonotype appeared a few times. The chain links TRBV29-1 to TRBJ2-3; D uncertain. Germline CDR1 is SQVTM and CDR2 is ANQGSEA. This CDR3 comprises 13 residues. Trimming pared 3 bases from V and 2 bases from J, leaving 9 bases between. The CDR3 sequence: CSVEGTPTDTQYF. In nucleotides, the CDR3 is TGCAGCGTTGAGGGAACCCCCACAGATACGCAGTATTTT.

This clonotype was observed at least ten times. CDR3 in DNA: TGTGCCAGCCAGGCGCCGCTCGGGCAGCCCCAGCATTTT. Its protein is CASQAPLGQPQHF. The chain carries TRBV7-3 and TRBJ1-5; D uncertain. There are 13 residues in the CDR3. The V gene lost 8 bases and the J gene lost 7 bases, with 15 bases spanning the gap. The V gene's germline CDR1 is SGHTA and CDR2 FQGTGA.

The CDR3 coding sequence is TGCAGCGCATATACGGCCGGGGAGCTGTTTTTT. Its translation: CSAYTAGELFF. The chain has TRBV29-1 and TRBJ2-2; unclear D gene. The CDR3 loop spans 11 amino acids. V lost 7 bases and J lost 6, with 9 bases in between. Germline V gene sequence: CDR1 SQVTM, CDR2 ANQGSEA.

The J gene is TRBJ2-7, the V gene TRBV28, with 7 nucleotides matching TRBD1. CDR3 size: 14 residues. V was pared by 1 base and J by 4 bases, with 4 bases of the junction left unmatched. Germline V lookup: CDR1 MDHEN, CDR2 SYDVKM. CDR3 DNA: TGTGCCAGCAGTTTATTCGGGGACAGATACGAGCAGTACTTC. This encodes CASSLFGDRYEQYF.

The CDR3, as DNA: TGTGCCAGCAGCTTAGTTGGGAGGGCCTTCGATGAGCAGTTCTTC. Its protein product is CASSLVGRAFDEQFF. The chain joins TRBV7-2 to TRBJ2-1; TRBD2 matches 7 bases. Germline trimming cut 1 base from V and 8 bases from J; bases unmatched to any gene: 8. The CDR3 is 15 residues long. The germline V gene has CDR1 SGHTA and CDR2 FQGNSA.

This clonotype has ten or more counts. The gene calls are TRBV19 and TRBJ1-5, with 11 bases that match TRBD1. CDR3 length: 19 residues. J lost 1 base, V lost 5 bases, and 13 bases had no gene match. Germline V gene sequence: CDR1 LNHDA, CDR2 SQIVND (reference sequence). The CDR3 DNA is TGTGCCAGTAGTGGCGCCGGGACAGGGGGTATGTACAGCAATCAGCCCCAGCATTTT. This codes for CASSGAGTGGMYSNQPQHF.

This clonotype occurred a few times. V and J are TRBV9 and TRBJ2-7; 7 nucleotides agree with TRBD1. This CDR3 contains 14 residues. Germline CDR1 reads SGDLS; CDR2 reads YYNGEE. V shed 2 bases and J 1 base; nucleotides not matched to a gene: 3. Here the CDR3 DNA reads TGTGCCAGCAGCGTCTCGGGACAGTCCTACGAGCAGTACTTC. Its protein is CASSVSGQSYEQYF.

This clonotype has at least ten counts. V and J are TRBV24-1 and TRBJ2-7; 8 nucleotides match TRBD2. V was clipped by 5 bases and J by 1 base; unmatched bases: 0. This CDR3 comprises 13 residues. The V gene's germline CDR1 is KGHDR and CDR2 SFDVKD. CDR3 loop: CATSAGGSYEQYF. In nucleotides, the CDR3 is TGTGCCACCAGTGCGGGGGGGTCCTACGAGCAGTACTTC.

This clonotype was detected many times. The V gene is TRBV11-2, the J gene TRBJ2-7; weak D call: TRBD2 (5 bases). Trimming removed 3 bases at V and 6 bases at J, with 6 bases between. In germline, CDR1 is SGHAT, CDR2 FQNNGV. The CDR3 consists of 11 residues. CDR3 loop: CASSFRGEQYF. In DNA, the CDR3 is TGTGCCAGCAGCTTCCGGGGCGAGCAGTACTTC.

The CDR3 is CSARPTSYNSPLHF. The CDR3 bases are TGCAGTGCTAGACCCACATCCTATAATTCACCCCTCCACTTT. The chain couples TRBV20-1 to TRBJ1-6; the D is unclear. Germline V lookup: CDR1 DFQATT, CDR2 SNEGSKA (reference sequence). Trimming removed 2 bases at V and 1 base at J, with 6 bases between. This CDR3 region has 14 residues.

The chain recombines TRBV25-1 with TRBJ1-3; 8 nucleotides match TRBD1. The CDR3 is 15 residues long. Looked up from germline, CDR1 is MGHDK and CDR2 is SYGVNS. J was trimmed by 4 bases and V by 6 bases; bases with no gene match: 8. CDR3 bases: TGTGCCAGCAGCCCGGACAGGGATAACGGAAACACCATATATTTT. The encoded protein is CASSPDRDNGNTIYF.